The source of this TCR beta chain is a study of T cells in localized non-small cell lung cancer. The ends were cut back, 6 bases at V and 8 bases at J, with 22 bases in the middle. CDR1 is SNHLY and CDR2 is FYNNEI in the germline V gene. CDR3 length: 16 amino acids. Using immunoSEQ multiplex PCR, the repertoire was profiled, and TCRdb retains in-frame clones only, with some absent. The sample contains roughly 8,000 clones, around 90% of which appear only once. This clone was recorded only once. Material: peripheral blood mononuclear cells, obtained before any cancer treatment. The clonotype comes from a male donor older than 55 with stage II lung adenocarcinoma. The chain recombines TRBV2 with TRBJ1-4, with a possible D match to TRBD1 (5 bases). The CDR3 DNA reads TGTGCCAGCAGCCGGGGCCGGACCTCACGCGGGGAAAAACTGTTTTTT. Protein product: CASSRGRTSRGEKLFF.